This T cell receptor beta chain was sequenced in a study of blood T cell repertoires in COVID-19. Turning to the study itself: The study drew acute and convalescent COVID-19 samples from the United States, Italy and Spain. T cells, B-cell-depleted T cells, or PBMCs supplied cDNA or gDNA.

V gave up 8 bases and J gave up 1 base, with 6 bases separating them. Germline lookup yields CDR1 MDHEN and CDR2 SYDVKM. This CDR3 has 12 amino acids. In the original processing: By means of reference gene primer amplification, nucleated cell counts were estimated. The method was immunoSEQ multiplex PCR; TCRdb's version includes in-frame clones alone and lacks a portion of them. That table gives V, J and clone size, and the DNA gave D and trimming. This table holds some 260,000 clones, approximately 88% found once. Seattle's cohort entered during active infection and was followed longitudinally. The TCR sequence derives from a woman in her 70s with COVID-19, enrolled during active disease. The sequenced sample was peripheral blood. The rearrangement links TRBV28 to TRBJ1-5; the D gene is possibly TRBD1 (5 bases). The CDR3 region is CASRQSNQPQHF. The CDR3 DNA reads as TGTGCCAGCCGACAGAGCAATCAGCCCCAGCATTTT. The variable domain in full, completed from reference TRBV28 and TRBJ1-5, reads DVKVTQSSRYLVKRTGEKVFLECVQDMDHENMFWYRQDPGLGLRLIYFSYDVKMKEKGDIPEGYSVSREKKERFSLILESASTNQTSMYLCASRQSNQPQHFGDGTRLSIL.